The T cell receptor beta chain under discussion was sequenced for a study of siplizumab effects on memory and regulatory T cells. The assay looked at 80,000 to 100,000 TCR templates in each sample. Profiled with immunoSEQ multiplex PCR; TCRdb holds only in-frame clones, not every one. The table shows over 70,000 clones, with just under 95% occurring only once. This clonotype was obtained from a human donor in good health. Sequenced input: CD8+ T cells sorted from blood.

CDR3 amino acids: CASSLWGLSYEQYF. The CDR3 DNA follows: TGTGCCAGCAGTTTGTGGGGTTTATCCTACGAGCAGTACTTC. V usage is TRBV27 and J usage is TRBJ2-7; no firm D call. V was cut by 3 bases and J by 1 base, with 10 bases left in between. The V gene's germline CDR1 is MNHEY and CDR2 SMNVEV (reference sequence). CDR3 length equals 14 residues.